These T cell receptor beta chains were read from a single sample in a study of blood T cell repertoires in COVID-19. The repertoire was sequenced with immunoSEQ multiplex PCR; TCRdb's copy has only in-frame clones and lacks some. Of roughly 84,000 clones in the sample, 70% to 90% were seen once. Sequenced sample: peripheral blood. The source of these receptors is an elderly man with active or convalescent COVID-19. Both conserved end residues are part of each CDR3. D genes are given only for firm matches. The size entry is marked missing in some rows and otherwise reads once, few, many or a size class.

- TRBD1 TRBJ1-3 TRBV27 CASRSSGTGDSNTIYF TGTGCCAGCAGATCCTCAGGGACAGGGGATTCTAACACCATATATTTT
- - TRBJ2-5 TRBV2 CASSERGTKETQYF TGTGCCAGCAGTGAACGGGGGACCAAAGAGACCCAGTACTTC
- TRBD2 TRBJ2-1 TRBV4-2 CASSQYGTSGFGGSYNEQFF TGTGCCAGCAGCCAATACGGGACTAGCGGCTTCGGGGGCTCCTACAATGAGCAGTTCTTC
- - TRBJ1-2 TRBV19 CASRFDYGYTF TGTGCCAGTAGGTTCGACTATGGCTACACCTTC
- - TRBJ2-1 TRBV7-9 CASSLVVSSYNEQFF TGTGCCAGCAGCTTAGTAGTGAGCTCCTACAATGAGCAGTTCTTC
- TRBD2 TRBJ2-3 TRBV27 CASSLTSGRPGTDTQYF TGTGCCAGCAGTTTAACTAGCGGGAGGCCGGGCACAGATACGCAGTATTTT
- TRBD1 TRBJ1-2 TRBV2 CASSTRTGFIYGYTF TGTGCCAGCAGCACTCGGACAGGGTTCATCTATGGCTACACCTTC
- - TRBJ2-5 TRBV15 CATSREPMGGAQGTQYF TGTGCCACCAGCAGAGAGCCAATGGGGGGGGCGCAAGGGACCCAGTACTTC
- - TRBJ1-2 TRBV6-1 CASSEASKGRVVGYTF TGTGCCAGCAGTGAAGCCTCCAAGGGGAGGGTAGTTGGCTACACCTTC
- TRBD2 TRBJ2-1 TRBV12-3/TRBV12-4 CASSLASGRGWFF TGTGCCAGCAGTTTAGCCAGCGGGAGGGGATGGTTCTTC
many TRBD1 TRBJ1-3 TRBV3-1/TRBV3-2 CASSLWGQGTNTIYF TGTGCCAGCAGCCTATGGGGACAGGGAACTAACACCATATATTTT
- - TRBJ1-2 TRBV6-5 CASTRGPNYGYTF TGTGCCAGCACCCGCGGTCCTAACTATGGCTACACCTTC
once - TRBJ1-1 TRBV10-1 CASSDGPGNTEAFF TGCGCCAGCAGTGATGGTCCGGGGAACACTGAAGCTTTCTTT
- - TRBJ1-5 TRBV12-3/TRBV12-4 CASSSNFYQPQHF TGTGCCAGCAGTTCTAACTTTTATCAGCCCCAGCATTTT
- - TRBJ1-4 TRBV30 CAWRGAVYEKLFF TGTGCCTGGAGGGGGGCGGTTTATGAAAAACTGTTTTTT
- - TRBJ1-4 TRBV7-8 CASSPDSSTNEKLFF TGTGCCAGCAGCCCGGACAGTTCAACTAATGAAAAACTGTTTTTT
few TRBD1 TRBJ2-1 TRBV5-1 CASSRPRGTGRDNEQFF TGCGCCAGCAGCCGGCCCCGAGGGACAGGGCGCGACAATGAGCAGTTCTTC
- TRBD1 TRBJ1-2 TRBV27 CASSQRTGGSGYTF TGTGCCAGCAGCCAAAGGACAGGGGGAAGTGGCTACACCTTC
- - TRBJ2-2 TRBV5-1 CASSFRDSFLEAGELFF TGCGCCAGCAGCTTCCGGGACTCTTTTTTGGAGGCCGGGGAGCTGTTTTTT
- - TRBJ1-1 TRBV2 CASSEDRSTEAFF TGTGCCAGCAGTGAGGACAGATCCACTGAAGCTTTCTTT
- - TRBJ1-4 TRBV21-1 CASSRRTGGKATNEKLFF TGTGCCAGCAGCAGGCGGACAGGGGGAAAAGCAACTAATGAAAAACTGTTTTTT
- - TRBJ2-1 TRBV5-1 CASSLDRVAYNEQFF TGCGCCAGCAGCTTGGACAGGGTCGCCTACAATGAGCAGTTCTTC
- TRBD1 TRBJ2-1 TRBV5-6 CASSFGTGIMDEQFF TGTGCCAGCAGCTTCGGGACAGGGATCATGGATGAGCAGTTCTTC
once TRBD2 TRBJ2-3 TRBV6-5 CASKPGLATDTQYF TGTGCCAGCAAACCGGGACTAGCTACAGATACGCAGTATTTT
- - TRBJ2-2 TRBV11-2 CASSPRSGTGELFF TGTGCCAGCAGTCCGCGGTCCGGCACCGGGGAGCTGTTTTTT
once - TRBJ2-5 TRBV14 CASSRGYGETQYF TGTGCCAGCAGCAGGGGGTATGGGGAGACCCAGTACTTC
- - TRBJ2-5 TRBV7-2 CASSLQGGWETQYF TGTGCCAGCAGCTTACAGGGTGGCTGGGAGACCCAGTACTTC
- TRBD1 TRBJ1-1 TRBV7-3 CASSRDRGGAEAFF TGTGCCAGCAGCCGCGACAGGGGAGGGGCTGAAGCTTTCTTT
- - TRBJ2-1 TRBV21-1 CASGKWTSRHNEQFF TGTGCCAGCGGCAAATGGACTAGCCGACACAATGAGCAGTTCTTC
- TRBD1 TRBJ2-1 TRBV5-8 CASSDRANNEQFF TGTGCCAGCAGCGACAGGGCGAACAATGAGCAGTTCTTC
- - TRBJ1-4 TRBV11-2 CASRRAPNEKLFF TGTGCCAGCAGGAGGGCCCCTAATGAAAAACTGTTTTTT
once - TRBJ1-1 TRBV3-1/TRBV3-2 CASSQMGGGANTEAFF TGTGCCAGCAGCCAAATGGGCGGGGGCGCGAACACTGAAGCTTTCTTT
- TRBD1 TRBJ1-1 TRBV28 CASSSTGVTEAFF TGTGCCAGCAGTTCGACAGGGGTCACTGAAGCTTTCTTT
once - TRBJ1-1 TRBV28 CASIDRTEAFF TGTGCCAGCATAGATAGAACTGAAGCTTTCTTT
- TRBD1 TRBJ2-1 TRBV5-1 CASSFVTGDPNEQFF TGCGCCAGCAGCTTTGTCACAGGGGATCCGAATGAGCAGTTCTTC
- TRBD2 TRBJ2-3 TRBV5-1 CASSSGTSGREDTQYF TGCGCCAGCAGCTCCGGGACTAGCGGGAGGGAAGATACGCAGTATTTT
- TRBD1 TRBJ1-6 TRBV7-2 CASSSGQATPLHF TGTGCCAGCAGCTCGGGACAGGCGACACCCCTCCACTTT
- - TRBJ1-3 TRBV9 CASSGGSSGNTIYF TGTGCCAGCAGCGGTGGGAGCTCTGGAAACACCATATATTTT
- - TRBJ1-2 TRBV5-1 CASSLGRGQANYGYTF TGCGCCAGCAGCTTGGGCAGGGGACAAGCTAACTATGGCTACACCTTC
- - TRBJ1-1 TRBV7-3 CASSFITVNTEAFF TGTGCCAGCAGCTTCATAACAGTGAACACTGAAGCTTTCTTT
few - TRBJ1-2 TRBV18 CASSEQLYGYTF TGTGCCAGCTCAGAACAGCTCTATGGCTACACCTTC
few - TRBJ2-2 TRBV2 CASNPEIPTGELFF TGTGCCAGCAACCCGGAGATACCCACCGGGGAGCTGTTTTTT
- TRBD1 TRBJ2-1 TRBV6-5 CASRPDRGLNEQFF TGTGCCAGCAGACCCGACAGGGGACTCAATGAGCAGTTCTTC
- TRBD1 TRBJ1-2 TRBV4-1 CASSQGTGSYYGYTF TGCGCCAGCAGCCAAGGGACAGGCTCATACTATGGCTACACCTTC
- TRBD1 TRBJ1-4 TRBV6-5 CASSWTGQEKLFF TGTGCCAGCAGTTGGACAGGACAAGAAAAACTGTTTTTT
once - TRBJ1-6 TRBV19 CASSLLLYSPLHF TGTGCCAGTAGCCTCCTTCTATATTCACCCCTCCACTTT
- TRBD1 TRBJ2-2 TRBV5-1 CASSLFGQGEAGELFF TGCGCCAGCAGCTTGTTCGGACAGGGGGAGGCCGGGGAGCTGTTTTTT
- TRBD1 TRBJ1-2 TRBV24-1 CATSEGSRDRGLYGYTF TGTGCCACCAGTGAAGGTAGCCGGGACAGGGGCCTTTATGGCTACACCTTC
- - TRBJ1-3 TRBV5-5 CASSLFRTAGNTIYF TGTGCCAGCAGCTTGTTTAGGACAGCTGGAAACACCATATATTTT
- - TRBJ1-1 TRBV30 CAWRAGSGGSEAFF TGTGCCTGGAGAGCGGGGTCCGGGGGTAGTGAAGCTTTCTTT
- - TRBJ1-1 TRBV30 CAWSPRTPNTEAFF TGTGCCTGGAGTCCGAGGACACCGAACACTGAAGCTTTCTTT
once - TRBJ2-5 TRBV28 CASSLAGGPKETQYF TGTGCCAGCAGTTTAGCTGGGGGCCCCAAAGAGACCCAGTACTTC
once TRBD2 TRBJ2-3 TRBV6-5 CASSKAGYTDTQYF TGTGCCAGCAGCAAAGCGGGGTACACAGATACGCAGTATTTT
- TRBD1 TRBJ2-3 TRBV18 CASSLQGGLTDTQYF TGTGCCAGCTCACTACAGGGGGGCCTCACAGATACGCAGTATTTT